This T cell receptor (beta chain) was recorded in a study of blood T cell repertoires in COVID-19. Germline V gives CDR1 SGHRS, CDR2 YFSETQ. The CDR3 consists of 11 residues. V was trimmed by 7 bases and J by 6 bases, leaving 11 bases between them. Assay: immunoSEQ multiplex PCR; the TCRdb copy retains only in-frame clones and omits some. The sample holds about 120,000 clones, around 81% seen once. What was sequenced was peripheral blood. The chain joins TRBV5-1 to TRBJ2-7; D not certain. The origin of this receptor is a woman aged 45 to 65 with acute or convalescent COVID-19. The CDR3 coding sequence is TGCGCCAGCTCGGTAGATTCCGAGCAGTACTTC. It is translated as CASSVDSEQYF.